This T cell receptor (beta chain) was captured in a study of cytomegalovirus exposure and HLA in healthy donors. Study conclusions and caveats: Altogether, 150 to 200 TCR beta chains were recorded as cytomegalovirus-associated.

CDR1 MGHRA and CDR2 YSYEKL come from the germline V gene. The CDR3 contains 15 residues. V lost 4 bases, J lost 5 bases, and 9 bases stayed unmatched. Primers for the PCR totalled 60 Vbeta and 13 Jbeta. TCRdb's copy holds only in-frame clones and misses some; the assay was immunoSEQ multiplex PCR. The sample includes over 150,000 clones, roughly 74% of them seen just once. Regarding this clone: What it binds is not known.

This clonotype was obtained from a man aged 18 to 30 in good health and CMV-seronegative. Sequenced: PBMCs. This chain links TRBV4-1 with TRBJ1-1; 8 nucleotides agree with TRBD1. The CDR3 DNA reads TGCGCCAGCAGCCCCTGGACAGGGCGGGAAACTGAAGCTTTCTTT. It encodes CASSPWTGRETEAFF.